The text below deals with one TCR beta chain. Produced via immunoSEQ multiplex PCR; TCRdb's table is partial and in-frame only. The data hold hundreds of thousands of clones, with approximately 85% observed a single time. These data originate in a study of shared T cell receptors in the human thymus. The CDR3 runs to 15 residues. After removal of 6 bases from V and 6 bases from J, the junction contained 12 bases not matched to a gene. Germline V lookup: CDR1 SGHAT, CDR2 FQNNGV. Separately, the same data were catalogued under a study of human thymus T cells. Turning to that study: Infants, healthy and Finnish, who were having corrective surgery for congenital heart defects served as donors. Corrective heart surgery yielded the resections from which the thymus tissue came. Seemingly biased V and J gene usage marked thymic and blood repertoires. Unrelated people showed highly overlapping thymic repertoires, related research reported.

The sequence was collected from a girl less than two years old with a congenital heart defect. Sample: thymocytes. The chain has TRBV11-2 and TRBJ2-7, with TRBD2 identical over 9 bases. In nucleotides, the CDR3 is TGTGCCAGCAGTTCTGGGATGAGCGGGGGGAGCGAGCAGTACTTC. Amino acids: CASSSGMSGGSEQYF.